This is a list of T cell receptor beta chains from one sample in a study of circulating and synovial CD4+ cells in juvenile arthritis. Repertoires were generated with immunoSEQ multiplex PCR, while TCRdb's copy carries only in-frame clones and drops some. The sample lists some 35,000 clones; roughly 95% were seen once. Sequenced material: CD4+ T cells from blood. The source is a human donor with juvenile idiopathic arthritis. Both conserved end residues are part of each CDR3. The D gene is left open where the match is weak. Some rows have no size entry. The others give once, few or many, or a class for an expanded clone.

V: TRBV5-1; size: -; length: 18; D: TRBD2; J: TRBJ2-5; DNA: TGCGCCAGCAGCTTGGCCGTTCACGGGGCGGGAGGCCAAGAGACCCAGTACTTC; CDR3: CASSLAVHGAGGQETQYF
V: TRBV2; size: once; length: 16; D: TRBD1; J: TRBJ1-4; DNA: TGTGCCAGCAGCGAACTGGACAGGAGCCATAATGAAAAACTGTTTTTT; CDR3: CASSELDRSHNEKLFF
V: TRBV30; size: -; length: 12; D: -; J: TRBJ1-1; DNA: TGTGCCTGGAATTTCCAGGACACTGAAGCTTTCTTT; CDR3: CAWNFQDTEAFF
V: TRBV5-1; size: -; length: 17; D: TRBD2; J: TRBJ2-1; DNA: TGCGCCAGCAGCTTGGCCGCCGGCGGGGGGGCCTACAATGAGCAGTTCTTC; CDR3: CASSLAAGGGAYNEQFF
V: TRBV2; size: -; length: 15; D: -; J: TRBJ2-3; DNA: TGTGTCAGCAGTGATAGGGTAGGACTCACAGATACGCAGTATTTT; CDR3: CVSSDRVGLTDTQYF
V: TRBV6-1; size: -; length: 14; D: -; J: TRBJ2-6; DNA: TGTGCCAGCAGTGCGCTATCTGGGGCCAACGTCCTGACTTTC; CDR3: CASSALSGANVLTF
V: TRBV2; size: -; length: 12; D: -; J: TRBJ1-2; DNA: TGTGCCAGCAGCCCAGGGGCTAGGGGCTACACCTTC; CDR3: CASSPGARGYTF
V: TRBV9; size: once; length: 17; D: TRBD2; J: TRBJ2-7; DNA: TGTGCCAGCAGCGTAGAGGGACTAGCGGGAGGTTCCTACGAGCAGTACTTC; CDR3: CASSVEGLAGGSYEQYF
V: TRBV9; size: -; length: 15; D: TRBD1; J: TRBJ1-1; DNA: TGTGCCAGCAGCCAGAGGACAGGGAGGAACACTGAAGCTTTCTTT; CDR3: CASSQRTGRNTEAFF
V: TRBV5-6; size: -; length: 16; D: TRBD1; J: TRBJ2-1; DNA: TGTGCCAGCAGCGCCCGGGACAGGGTCTCCTACAATGAGCAGTTCTTC; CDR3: CASSARDRVSYNEQFF
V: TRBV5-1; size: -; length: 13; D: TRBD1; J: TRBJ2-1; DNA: TGCGCCAGCAGCCTAGACAGGGAAGATGAGCAGTTCTTC; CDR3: CASSLDREDEQFF
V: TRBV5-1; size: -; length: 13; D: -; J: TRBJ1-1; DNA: TGCGCCAGCAGCTTGGAGTCGGGTTCTGAAGCTTTCTTT; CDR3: CASSLESGSEAFF
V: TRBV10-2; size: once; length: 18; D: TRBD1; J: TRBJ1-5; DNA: TGCGCCAGCAGGGCCGGGACAGGGGGTGTTTATAGCAATCAGCCCCAGCATTTT; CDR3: CASRAGTGGVYSNQPQHF
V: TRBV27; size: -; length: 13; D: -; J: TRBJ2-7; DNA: TGTGCCAGCAGCCCATGGCAGGACTACGAGCAGTACTTC; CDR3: CASSPWQDYEQYF
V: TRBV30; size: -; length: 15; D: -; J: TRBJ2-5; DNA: TGTGCCCGGAGTGGTGCTTCGGGGAACGAAGGGGGCCAGTACTTC; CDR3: CARSGASGNEGGQYF
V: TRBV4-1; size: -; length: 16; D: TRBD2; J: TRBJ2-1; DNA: TGCGCCAGCAGCCAAGATCACAGCGGGAGTTGGAGTGAGCAGTTCTTC; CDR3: CASSQDHSGSWSEQFF
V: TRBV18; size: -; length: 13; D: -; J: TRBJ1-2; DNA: TGTGCCAGCTCACCGGACAGAAACTATGGCTACACCTTC; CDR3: CASSPDRNYGYTF
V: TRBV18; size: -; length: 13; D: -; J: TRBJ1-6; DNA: TGTGCCAGCTCACACCGGGGGGAATCACCCCTCCACTTT; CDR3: CASSHRGESPLHF
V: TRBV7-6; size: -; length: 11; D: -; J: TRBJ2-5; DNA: TGTGCCAGCAGCACTCCGGGGACCCAGTACTTC; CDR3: CASSTPGTQYF
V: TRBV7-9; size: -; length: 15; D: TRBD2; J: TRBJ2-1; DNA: TGTGCCAGCAGCTTCGGCGGGAGTGGAGGGAATGAGCAGTTCTTC; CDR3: CASSFGGSGGNEQFF
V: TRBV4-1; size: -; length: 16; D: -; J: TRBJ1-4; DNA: TGCGCCAGCAGCCACACCGGGAGAATAGACAATGAAAAACTGTTTTTT; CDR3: CASSHTGRIDNEKLFF
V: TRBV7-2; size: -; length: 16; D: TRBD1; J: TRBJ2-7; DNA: TGTGCCAGCAGCTTAGCCGCCGGGACAGGGCCAAGGGAGCAGTACTTC; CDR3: CASSLAAGTGPREQYF
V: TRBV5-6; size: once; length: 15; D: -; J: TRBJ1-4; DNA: TGTGCCAGCAGCTTTAGGTCTGGCGGGGATGAAAAACTGTTTTTT; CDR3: CASSFRSGGDEKLFF
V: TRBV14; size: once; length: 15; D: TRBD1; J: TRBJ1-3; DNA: TGTGCCAGCAGCCGAGCAGGGGGCACTGGAAACACCATATATTTT; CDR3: CASSRAGGTGNTIYF
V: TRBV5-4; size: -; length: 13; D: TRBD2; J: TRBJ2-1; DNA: TGTGCCAGCAGCTTAGCGGGGCTCAATGAGCAGTTCTTC; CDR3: CASSLAGLNEQFF
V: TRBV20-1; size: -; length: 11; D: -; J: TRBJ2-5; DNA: TGCAGTGCGCCCTTCAGGGAGACCCAGTACTTC; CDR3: CSAPFRETQYF
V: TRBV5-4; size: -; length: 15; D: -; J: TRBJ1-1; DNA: TGTGCCAGCAGCTTGGGAGGGTCCTGGAACACTGAAGCTTTCTTT; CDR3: CASSLGGSWNTEAFF
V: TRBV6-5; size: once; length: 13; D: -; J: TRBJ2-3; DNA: TGTGCCAGCAGTTCACTAAGCACAGATACGCAGTATTTT; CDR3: CASSSLSTDTQYF
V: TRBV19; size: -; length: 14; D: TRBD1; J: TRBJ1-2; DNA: TGTGCCAGTACCCTCCAGGGGGCTCCACGGGGCTACACCTTC; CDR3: CASTLQGAPRGYTF
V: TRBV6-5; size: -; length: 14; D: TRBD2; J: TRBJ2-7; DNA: TGTGCCAGCAAACACCCGGGGGGGCCCTACGAGCAGTACTTC; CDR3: CASKHPGGPYEQYF
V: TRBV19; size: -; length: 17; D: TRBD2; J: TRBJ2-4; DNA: TGTGCCAGTAGTATAGATCGTCTAGCGGACCTAGGAAACATTCAGTACTTC; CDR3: CASSIDRLADLGNIQYF
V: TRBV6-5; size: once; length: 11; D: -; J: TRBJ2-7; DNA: TGTGCCAGCAGACGAGACAGGGAGGAGTACTTC; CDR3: CASRRDREEYF
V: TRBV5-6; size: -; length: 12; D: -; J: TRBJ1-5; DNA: TGTGCCAGCAGCTTCCACAATCAGCCCCAGCATTTT; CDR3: CASSFHNQPQHF
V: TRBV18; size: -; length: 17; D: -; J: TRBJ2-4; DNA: TGTGCCAGCTCACCCGGGACGGGGGATATGGCCAAAAACATTCAGTACTTC; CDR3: CASSPGTGDMAKNIQYF
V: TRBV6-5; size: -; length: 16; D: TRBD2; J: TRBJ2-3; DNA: TGTGCCAGCAGTTACTCTTCTAGCGGGGCCCCAGATACGCAGTATTTT; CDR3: CASSYSSSGAPDTQYF
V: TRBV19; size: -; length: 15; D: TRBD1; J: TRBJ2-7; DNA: TGTGCCAGTAGTCTCCGACAGGGGATCGCCTACGAGCAGTACTTC; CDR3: CASSLRQGIAYEQYF
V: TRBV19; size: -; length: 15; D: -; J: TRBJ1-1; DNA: TGTGCCAGTAGTCTCTTTCCGGGTGCGGGGGCTGAAGCTTTCTTT; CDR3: CASSLFPGAGAEAFF
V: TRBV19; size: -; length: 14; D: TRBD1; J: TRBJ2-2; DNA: TGTGCCACCGTGGACAGGGGGCACACCGGGGAGCTGTTTTTT; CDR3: CATVDRGHTGELFF
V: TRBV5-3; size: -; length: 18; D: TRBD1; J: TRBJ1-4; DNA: TGTGCCAGAAGCAAACCTAATACGGGACAGGGGGTTCACGAAAAACTGTTTTTT; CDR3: CARSKPNTGQGVHEKLFF
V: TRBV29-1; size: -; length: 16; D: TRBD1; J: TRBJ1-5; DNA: TGCAGCGTTACTGGGACAGGCGGGTATAGCAATCAGCCCCAGCATTTT; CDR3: CSVTGTGGYSNQPQHF
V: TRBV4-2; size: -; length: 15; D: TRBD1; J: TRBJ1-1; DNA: TGTGCCAGCAGCCAAGACCTGACAGGGCGGACTGAAGCTTTCTTT; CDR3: CASSQDLTGRTEAFF
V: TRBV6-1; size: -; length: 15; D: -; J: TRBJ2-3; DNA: TGTGCCACGAGAGTCACCCCCTCGCCCACAGATACGCAGTATTTT; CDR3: CATRVTPSPTDTQYF
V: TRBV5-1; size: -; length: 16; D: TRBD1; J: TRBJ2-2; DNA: TGCGCCAGCAGCCCGGGCCCTACGACAGGGGAGGGGGAGCTGTTTTTT; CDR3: CASSPGPTTGEGELFF
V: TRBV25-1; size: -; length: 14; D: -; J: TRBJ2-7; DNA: TGTGCCAGCAGTGTCAGCGGCACCTCCTACGAGCAGTACTTC; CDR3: CASSVSGTSYEQYF
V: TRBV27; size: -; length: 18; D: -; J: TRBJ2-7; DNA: TGTGCCAGCAGTTTCCCTAGGGGGGGCCCTTTTAACTCCTACGAGCAGTACTTC; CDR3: CASSFPRGGPFNSYEQYF
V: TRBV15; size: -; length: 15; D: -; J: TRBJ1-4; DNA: TGTGCCACCAGCAGAGAGGCCGGGGGGAATGAAAAACTGTTTTTT; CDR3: CATSREAGGNEKLFF
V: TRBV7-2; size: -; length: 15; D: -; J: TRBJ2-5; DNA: TGTGCCAGCAGCTTAGGTCGCCAGGTCCCCTGGACCCAGTACTTC; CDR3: CASSLGRQVPWTQYF
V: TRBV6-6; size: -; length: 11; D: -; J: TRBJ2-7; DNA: TGTGCCAGCAGTGTGACTGCCGAGCAGTACTTC; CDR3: CASSVTAEQYF
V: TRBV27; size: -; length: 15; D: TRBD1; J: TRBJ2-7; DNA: TGTGCCAGCAGCCCTCGGGGACAGGGGTTCTACGAGCAGTACTTC; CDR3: CASSPRGQGFYEQYF
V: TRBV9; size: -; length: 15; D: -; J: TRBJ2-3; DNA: TGTGCCAGCAGCGTAGGGGGAGGCTACACAGATACGCAGTATTTT; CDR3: CASSVGGGYTDTQYF
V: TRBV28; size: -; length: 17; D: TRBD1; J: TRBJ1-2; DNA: TGTGCCAGCAGTTATCGCACAGGGGGCGAAAGGTTCTATGGCTACACCTTC; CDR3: CASSYRTGGERFYGYTF
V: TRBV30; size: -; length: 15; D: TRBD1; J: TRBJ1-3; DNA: TGTGCCTGGAGCAAGAACAGGGGGCCTGGAAACACCATATATTTT; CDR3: CAWSKNRGPGNTIYF
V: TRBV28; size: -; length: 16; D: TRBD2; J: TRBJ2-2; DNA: TGTGCCAGCAGGAGACATAGCGGGAGAGACACCGGGGAGCTGTTTTTT; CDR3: CASRRHSGRDTGELFF